These 15 T cell receptor beta chains were sequenced from one sample in a study of T-cell memory formation after mild COVID-19. TCRdb processed the 5' RACE reads anew with MiXCR; each CDR3 protein has one entry. The sample has around 300,000 distinct CDR3 sequences, approximately 13% seen once. Sequencing was performed on PBMCs or a T cell subset sorted from them (not recorded which). Receptors were obtained from a young man who had mild COVID-19 (a few samples of this study predate the infection). Cell type and time point are not known.

This clonotype has more than one count but fewer than ten. The chain uses TRBV6-2 or TRBV6-3 and TRBJ2-7; D is unresolved. Between the trimmed V and J ends, which lost 4 bases and 1 base, there was a span of 5 bases. This CDR3 has 12 amino acids. Germline-derived CDR1 and CDR2 are MNHEY and SVGEGT. The CDR3 coding sequence is TGTGCCAGCAGTTGGGTTTCCTACGAGCAGTACTTC. Its protein is CASSWVSYEQYF.

The gene calls are TRBV29-1 and TRBJ2-1; 9 bases fit TRBD1. Germline V gives CDR1 SQVTM, CDR2 ANQGSEA. V shed 7 bases and J 3 bases; nucleotides not matched to a gene: 4. CDR3 length equals 13 residues. CDR3 region: CSAPDRGYNEQFF. The CDR3, as DNA: TGCAGCGCACCGGACAGGGGCTACAATGAGCAGTTCTTC.

The rearrangement uses TRBV11-2 and TRBJ2-3, with D maybe TRBD2 (7 bases). This CDR3 is 16 amino acids long. V was shortened by 2 bases and J by 1 base, with 13 bases between the two germline ends. Per the germline V gene, CDR1 is SGHAT and CDR2 is FQNNGV. The CDR3 nucleotides read TGTGCCAGCAGCTTATGGGGGGGCGACCGCACAGATACGCAGTATTTT. This codes for CASSLWGGDRTDTQYF.

The J gene is TRBJ1-5, the V gene TRBV7-2; D remains ambiguous. Germline CDR1 and CDR2: SGHTA and FQGNSA. There are 15 residues in the CDR3. V was trimmed by 4 bases and J by 0 bases, leaving 10 bases between them. CDR3 sequence (DNA): TGTGCCAGCAGCTACGATTTCGGTAGCAATCAGCCCCAGCATTTT. It codes for CASSYDFGSNQPQHF. The full variable domain, rest sourced from reference TRBV7-2 and TRBJ1-5, is GAGVSQSPSNKVTEKGKDVELRCDPISGHTALYWYRQSLGQGLEFLIYFQGNSAPDKSGLPSDRFSAERTGGSVSTLTIQRTQQEDSAVYLCASSYDFGSNQPQHFGDGTRLSIL.

This clonotype came up a few times. CDR3 nucleotides: TGTGCCAGCAGTCGGGACACAAACCCCTACGAGCAGTACTTC. Encoded protein: CASSRDTNPYEQYF. The chain joins TRBV12-3 or TRBV12-4 to TRBJ2-7; D is possibly TRBD1 (6 bases). CDR3 size: 14 residues. V lost 5 bases and J lost 2, with 13 bases in between.

V is TRBV18 and J is TRBJ1-1; D unresolved. This CDR3 has 14 residues. Trimming shortened V by 1 base and J by 1 base, and 7 bases separated the two germline ends. Germline CDR1 reads KGHSH; CDR2 reads LQKENI. CDR3 coding DNA: TGTGCCAGCTCACCACAGGAGTGGAACACTGAAGCTTTCTTT. Translated, it gives CASSPQEWNTEAFF.

This CDR3 reads CSARDLGRPNTEAFF. CDR3 nucleotide sequence: TGCAGTGCTAGAGATTTGGGCAGGCCGAACACTGAAGCTTTCTTT. The chain recombines TRBV20-1 with TRBJ1-1, with D hard to call. The CDR3 is 15 amino acids. Trimming shortened V by 0 bases and J by 1 base, and 12 bases separated the two germline ends. Germline CDR1 reads DFQATT; CDR2 reads SNEGSKA (reference sequence).

The chain uses TRBV28 and TRBJ2-3, with 11 bases aligning to TRBD1. CDR3 length: 15 amino acids. Germline CDR1 and CDR2: MDHEN and SYDVKM. V trimming: 4 bases; J trimming: 5 bases; junction bases outside the gene matches: 5. This chain's CDR3 is CASSSGQGGGDTQYF. As DNA, the CDR3 is TGTGCCAGCAGTTCGGGACAGGGGGGGGGAGATACGCAGTATTTT.

This clonotype has more than one count but fewer than ten. This sequence joins TRBV20-1 and TRBJ2-3, with 9 bases identical to TRBD2. The CDR3 has 14 residues. Trimming cost V 1 base and J 3 bases; bases outside gene matches: 2. Germline V gives CDR1 DFQATT, CDR2 SNEGSKA (reference sequence). In nucleotides, the CDR3 is TGCAGTGCTAGAGGGACTAGCGCAACAGATACGCAGTATTTT. Amino acids: CSARGTSATDTQYF.

V gene TRBV11-2 combines with J gene TRBJ2-1, with TRBD2 matching 11 bases. The germline gives CDR1 SGHAT, CDR2 FQNNGV. The CDR3 runs to 16 residues. The V gene end was trimmed by 4 bases and the J gene end by 3 bases; junction bases not matched to a gene: 5. This chain's CDR3 is CASSYSGGAHYNEQFF. DNA for the CDR3: TGTGCCAGCAGCTATAGCGGGGGGGCGCACTACAATGAGCAGTTCTTC.

This clonotype showed up just a few times. DNA of the CDR3: TGCGCCAGCAGCTTGATGATTTGGACTAGCCCCTACAATGAGCAGTTCTTC. Protein product: CASSLMIWTSPYNEQFF. This chain connects TRBV5-1 to TRBJ2-1, with 8 bases that match TRBD2. The CDR3 has 17 residues. V lost 1 base and J lost 2; bases outside the gene matches: 8. CDR1 and CDR2 from the germline V gene are SGHRS and YFSETQ.

The V gene is TRBV7-8, the J gene TRBJ2-7; 7 bases line up with TRBD1. The CDR3 covers 15 residues. The V gene's germline CDR1 is SGHVS and CDR2 FQNEAQ. V shed 2 bases and J 4 bases; nucleotides not matched to a gene: 8. The CDR3 region has the DNA TGTGCCAGCAGCTTACAGGGGGTAGTTTGGTACGAGCAGTACTTC. As protein: CASSLQGVVWYEQYF.

The chain recombines TRBV7-7 with TRBJ2-2; 7 positions agree with TRBD2. The CDR3 length is 14 residues. Germline V gene sequence: CDR1 SSHAT, CDR2 FNYEAQ (reference sequence). V lost 3 bases, J lost 3 bases, and 1 base stayed unmatched. This CDR3 is CASSLGGHTGELFF. The CDR3 nucleotides are TGTGCCAGCAGCTTGGGAGGGCACACCGGGGAGCTGTTTTTT.

The V call is TRBV12-5, the J call TRBJ2-7; no definite D call. The ends were cut back, 7 bases at V and 0 bases at J, with 10 bases in the middle. The CDR3 contains 13 residues. Germline CDR1 and CDR2: LGHNT and FRNRAP. CDR3 sequence: CASVRLNSYEQYF. CDR3 nucleotide sequence: TGTGCTAGTGTTCGGCTCAACTCCTACGAGCAGTACTTC.

This chain uses TRBV7-2 with TRBJ1-6; D is unresolved. Germline CDR1 and CDR2: SGHTA and FQGNSA. The V gene lost 4 bases and the J gene lost 11 bases, with 6 bases spanning the gap. This CDR3 has 11 residues. As DNA, the CDR3 is TGTGCCAGCAGCTCCGGGCCACCCCTCCACTTT. Its translation is CASSSGPPLHF.